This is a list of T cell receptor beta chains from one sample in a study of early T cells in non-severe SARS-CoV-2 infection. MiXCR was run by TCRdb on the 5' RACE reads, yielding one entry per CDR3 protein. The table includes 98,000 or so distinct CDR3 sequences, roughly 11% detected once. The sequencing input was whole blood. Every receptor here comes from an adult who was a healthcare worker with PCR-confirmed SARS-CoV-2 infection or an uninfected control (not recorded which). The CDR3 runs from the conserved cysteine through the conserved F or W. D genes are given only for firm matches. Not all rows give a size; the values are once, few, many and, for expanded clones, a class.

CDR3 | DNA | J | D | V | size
CASSERGKTEAFF | TGTGCCAGCAGTGAACGGGGGAAGACTGAAGCTTTCTTT | TRBJ1-1 | NA | TRBV2 | many
CASSVVLGDRELGTEAFF | TGTGCCAGCAGCGTAGTCCTAGGGGACAGAGAGTTGGGCACTGAAGCTTTCTTT | TRBJ1-1 | TRBD1 | TRBV9 | NA
CASSPTGLTPSYGYTF | TGTGCCAGCAGTCCAACCGGCTTGACTCCTTCCTATGGCTACACCTTC | TRBJ1-2 | NA | TRBV9 | few
CASSVHRNSPLHF | TGTGCCAGCAGCGTCCACAGGAATTCACCCCTCCACTTT | TRBJ1-6 | NA | TRBV11-1 | many
CASSLGDSYNEQFF | TGCGCCAGCAGCTTGGGGGACAGCTACAATGAGCAGTTCTTC | TRBJ2-1 | TRBD1 | TRBV12-3/TRBV12-4 | many
CSARNTGVGTEAFF | TGCAGTGCTAGAAATACAGGGGTGGGCACTGAAGCTTTCTTT | TRBJ1-1 | TRBD1 | TRBV20-1 | NA
CASSLTGQNQETQYF | TGTGCCAGCAGCTTAACGGGACAGAACCAAGAGACCCAGTACTTC | TRBJ2-5 | TRBD1 | TRBV7-3 | many
CSVEDTSTYNEQFF | TGCAGCGTTGAAGATACCTCCACCTACAATGAGCAGTTCTTC | TRBJ2-1 | NA | TRBV29-1 | NA
CSARAPGGEAYEQYF | TGCAGTGCTAGAGCCCCAGGGGGTGAAGCCTACGAGCAGTACTTC | TRBJ2-7 | TRBD1 | TRBV20-1 | many
CSATDGYNEQFF | TGCAGTGCAACGGACGGCTACAATGAGCAGTTCTTC | TRBJ2-1 | NA | TRBV20-1 | few
CASSPWTGNSQPQHF | TGTGCCAGCAGTCCCTGGACAGGGAATTCGCAGCCCCAGCATTTT | TRBJ1-5 | TRBD1 | TRBV27 | NA
CASSYFGRRGPTPGYTF | TGTGCCAGCAGTTACTTCGGTCGCAGAGGCCCAACCCCTGGCTACACCTTC | TRBJ1-2 | NA | TRBV6-2/TRBV6-3 | NA
CSVRDRGITDTQYF | TGCAGCGTAAGGGACAGGGGCATTACAGATACGCAGTATTTT | TRBJ2-3 | TRBD1 | TRBV29-1 | few
CASSRILEAFF | TGTGCCAGCAGCCGGATCCTGGAAGCTTTCTTT | TRBJ1-1 | NA | TRBV2 | few
CSGKRGGADTQYF | TGCAGTGGAAAGCGGGGGGGTGCAGATACGCAGTATTTT | TRBJ2-3 | TRBD2 | TRBV20-1 | NA
CASSHKTVVGGANVLTF | TGTGCCAGCAGCCATAAGACTGTCGTCGGGGGGGCCAACGTCCTGACTTTC | TRBJ2-6 | NA | TRBV7-6 | many
CSATTSSRPLQYF | TGCAGTGCCACGACCTCCAGCCGACCCTTGCAGTACTTC | TRBJ2-7 | NA | TRBV20-1 | NA
CASSLEARTEAFF | TGCGCCAGCAGCTTGGAGGCTCGCACTGAAGCTTTCTTT | TRBJ1-1 | NA | TRBV5-1 | NA
CASSFGTGQETQYF | TGTGCCAGCAGTTTCGGGACTGGCCAAGAGACCCAGTACTTC | TRBJ2-5 | NA | TRBV12-3/TRBV12-4 | few
CATSPSGTGLTGNEQFF | TGTGCCACCAGCCCTAGCGGGACGGGCCTTACGGGGAATGAGCAGTTCTTC | TRBJ2-1 | TRBD2 | TRBV24-1 | many
CASSSRHNQPQHF | TGTGCCAGTAGTAGCAGACACAATCAGCCCCAGCATTTT | TRBJ1-5 | NA | TRBV19 | NA
CSASASGGAADTQYF | TGCAGTGCTAGCGCGAGCGGGGGGGCCGCAGATACGCAGTATTTT | TRBJ2-3 | TRBD2 | TRBV20-1 | few
CSVEDRLKLASNEQFF | TGCAGCGTTGAAGATCGCCTAAAACTAGCGAGCAATGAGCAGTTCTTC | TRBJ2-1 | TRBD2 | TRBV29-1 | NA
CASSLVSSTDTQYF | TGTGCCAGCAGCTTAGTTAGCAGCACAGATACGCAGTATTTT | TRBJ2-3 | NA | TRBV7-9 | many
CASTLLAGSTGELFF | TGTGCCAGCACCCTTCTAGCGGGTAGCACCGGGGAGCTGTTTTTT | TRBJ2-2 | TRBD2 | TRBV28 | many
CASSPLTGGPTDTQYF | TGTGCCAGCAGCCCCCTGACAGGGGGTCCCACAGATACGCAGTATTTT | TRBJ2-3 | TRBD1 | TRBV7-9 | few
CSATGTSGHSYEQYF | TGCAGTGCTACTGGGACTAGCGGGCACTCCTACGAGCAGTACTTC | TRBJ2-7 | TRBD2 | TRBV20-1 | NA
CSAVKGSYEQYF | TGCAGTGCGGTGAAGGGGAGCTACGAGCAGTACTTC | TRBJ2-7 | NA | TRBV20-1 | NA
CASSPRDRGHTEAFF | TGTGCCAGCAGCCCCAGGGACAGGGGGCACACTGAAGCTTTCTTT | TRBJ1-1 | TRBD1 | TRBV7-9 | many
CASSHWTGGLNTEAFF | TGTGCCAGCAGCCATTGGACAGGGGGCTTGAACACTGAAGCTTTCTTT | TRBJ1-1 | TRBD1 | TRBV14 | NA
CATSTRRRSTEAFF | TGTGCCACCAGCACCAGGAGAAGGAGCACTGAAGCTTTCTTT | TRBJ1-1 | NA | TRBV15 | few
CASRVGETQYF | TGTGCCAGTCGGGTGGGAGAGACCCAGTACTTC | TRBJ2-5 | NA | TRBV19 | NA
CSASTRRGYTF | TGCAGTGCTAGTACGCGCCGGGGCTACACCTTC | TRBJ1-2 | NA | TRBV20-1 | many
CASSFGTAETQYF | TGTGCCAGCAGTTTCGGGACAGCAGAGACCCAGTACTTC | TRBJ2-5 | TRBD1 | TRBV12-3/TRBV12-4 | many
CASSFGGPMNTEAFF | TGTGCCAGCAGCTTTGGGGGACCCATGAACACTGAAGCTTTCTTT | TRBJ1-1 | NA | TRBV5-4 | few
CASSLQAGGETGELFF | TGCGCCAGCAGCCTACAAGCGGGAGGAGAGACCGGGGAGCTGTTTTTT | TRBJ2-2 | TRBD2 | TRBV5-1 | NA
CASSLVASQDEQFF | TGTGCCAGCAGCTTAGTAGCCTCCCAGGATGAGCAGTTCTTC | TRBJ2-1 | NA | TRBV7-9 | many
CAWSVGLADTQYF | TGTGCCTGGAGTGTAGGGTTGGCAGATACGCAGTATTTT | TRBJ2-3 | NA | TRBV30 | NA
CAIRSGTGGYEQYF | TGTGCCATCAGGTCGGGGACAGGGGGCTACGAGCAGTACTTC | TRBJ2-7 | TRBD1 | TRBV10-3 | NA
CASSLPGTGGDGELFF | TGCGCCAGCAGCTTGCCCGGGACAGGGGGCGACGGGGAGCTGTTTTTT | TRBJ2-2 | TRBD1 | TRBV5-1 | many
CASSPAEQTYEQYF | TGTGCCAGCAGCCCCGCGGAGCAAACCTACGAGCAGTACTTC | TRBJ2-7 | NA | TRBV7-9 | many
CASSETGTAYEQYF | TGTGCCAGCAGCGAAACCGGGACAGCCTACGAGCAGTACTTC | TRBJ2-7 | TRBD1 | TRBV28 | few
CAGSLEHPGQGRTGYTF | TGTGCCGGCAGCTTAGAGCACCCGGGACAGGGCCGCACGGGCTACACCTTC | TRBJ1-2 | TRBD1 | TRBV7-9 | NA
CASSQRGSLAKNIQYF | TGTGCCAGCAGCCAACGGGGGAGTCTAGCCAAAAACATTCAGTACTTC | TRBJ2-4 | NA | TRBV3-1 | many
CSARGPGQGGYGYTF | TGCAGTGCTAGGGGACCGGGACAGGGAGGCTATGGCTACACCTTC | TRBJ1-2 | TRBD1 | TRBV20-1 | NA
CASSYAGTEETQYF | TGTGCCAGCAGTTACGCCGGGACAGAAGAGACCCAGTACTTC | TRBJ2-5 | TRBD1 | TRBV6-5 | few
CASSVETAGDTIYF | TGTGCCAGCAGCGTAGAAACAGCGGGGGACACCATATATTTT | TRBJ1-3 | NA | TRBV9 | NA
CAWSLGQGIYGYTF | TGTGCCTGGAGCCTGGGGCAGGGGATCTATGGCTACACCTTC | TRBJ1-2 | NA | TRBV30 | many